This T cell receptor (beta chain) was sequenced during a study of OX40 agonist ivuxolimab in advanced cancers. Study summary: From about 23 to 85 years was the age range, with a mean of approximately 58 years, and around 83% were male. In three patients, partial responses were observed, one with hepatocellular carcinoma and two with cutaneous melanoma.

Comments on this clone: Its antigen is unknown.

This CDR3 spans 16 amino acids. Germline V gene sequence: CDR1 SGHNT, CDR2 YYREEE (reference sequence). V was clipped by 3 bases and J by 4 bases; unmatched bases: 12. Produced via immunoSEQ multiplex PCR; TCRdb's table is partial and in-frame only. The sample has 150,000 to 170,000 clones; 94% are singletons. General study points: Several nonresponders also turned out to have low normalized T-cell clonal expansion. CD4+ and CD8+ blood T cells expanded clonally by week 6 at 0.1 to 3.0 mg/kg.

The sequence was collected from an adult with an advanced solid tumor such as melanoma, head and neck, liver or kidney cancer. The gene calls are TRBV5-4 and TRBJ1-2, with 7 bases matching TRBD1. Specimen: CD4+ or CD8+ T cells sorted from blood, collected in a trial of the OX40 agonist ivuxolimab. The CDR3 loop reads CASSSRGRGRGYGYTF. The DNA for the CDR3 is TGTGCCAGCAGCTCACGAGGAAGGGGGCGCGGCTATGGCTACACCTTC.